These 21 T cell receptor beta chains came from one sample sequenced in a study of graft-versus-host responses after intestinal transplantation. The repertoire was sequenced with immunoSEQ multiplex PCR; TCRdb's copy has only in-frame clones and lacks some. The sample comprises 20,000 or so clones, roughly three quarters of which are singletons, and approximately 7.9% rests with the top ten. Intraepithelial and lamina propria lymphocytes were isolated from graft specimens. This material consisted of ileum tissue, taken less than 21 days after intestinal transplant. The receptors shown here come from a human patient who received an intestinal transplant, so some T cells may come from the graft donor.

This clone is a singleton in its sample. The chain couples TRBV6-5 to TRBJ1-5; 9 bases are a match to TRBD1. The CDR3 is 14 residues long. Germline loops: CDR1 MNHEY, CDR2 SVGAGI. V shed 4 bases, J shed 5 bases, and the junction held 3 bases outside the gene matches. CDR3 sequence: CASSLGQGHQPQHF. DNA for the CDR3: TGTGCCAGCAGTTTGGGACAGGGACATCAGCCCCAGCATTTT.

This clone was seen only once. The chain has TRBV13 and TRBJ2-1, with TRBD2 matching 13 bases. This CDR3 region has 15 residues. The V and J ends lost 5 bases and 4 bases, in that order; junction bases with no gene match: 2. CDR1 and CDR2 (germline): PRHDT, FYEKMQ (reference sequence). CDR3 DNA: TGTGCCAGCAGCCTACTAGCGGGAGGGTACAATGAGCAGTTCTTC. Protein: CASSLLAGGYNEQFF.

The chain uses TRBV27 and TRBJ2-7, with 10 bases lining up with TRBD2. There are 14 residues in the CDR3. CDR1 and CDR2 (germline): MNHEY, SMNVEV (reference sequence). The J segment lost 3 bases and the V segment lost 8 bases, leaving 7 bases of the junction unmatched. The CDR3 coding sequence is TGTGCCAGCCGGTCTAGCGGGAGATTCTACGAGCAGTACTTC. It specifies CASRSSGRFYEQYF.

This rearrangement joins TRBV30 to TRBJ2-7, with D unclear. The CDR3 runs to 14 residues. Germline-derived CDR1 and CDR2 are GTSNPN and SVGIG (reference sequence). With 4 bases removed from V and 4 bases from J, the gap between germline ends came to 17 bases. CDR3 bases: TGTGCCTGGACTGATCCCACTCAACCGTACGAGCAGTACTTC. It specifies CAWTDPTQPYEQYF. Looking up the rest from reference TRBV30 and TRBJ2-7 gives the full variable domain: SQTIHQWPATLVQPVGSPLSLECTVEGTSNPNLYWYRQAAGRGLQLLFYSVGIGQISSEVPQNLSASRPQDRQFILSSKKLLLSDSGFYLCAWTDPTQPYEQYFGPGTRLTVT.

The chain links TRBV5-4 to TRBJ2-5, with D possibly TRBD1 on 5 matching bases. There are 14 residues in the CDR3. V was clipped by 0 bases and J by 5 bases, with 11 bases between them. Germline V lookup: CDR1 SGHNT, CDR2 YYREEE (reference sequence). The CDR3: CASSLAQGRETQYF. The DNA for the CDR3 is TGTGCCAGCAGCTTGGCCCAGGGTCGGGAGACCCAGTACTTC.

The J gene is TRBJ2-2, the V gene TRBV27; TRBD2 matches at 9 bases. Germline trimming cut 3 bases from V and 0 bases from J; bases unmatched to any gene: 17. Germline assignment: CDR1 MNHEY and CDR2 SMNVEV (reference sequence). The CDR3 contains 21 residues. The CDR3 reads CASSFRKVAGAPNSNTGELFF. The CDR3, as DNA: TGTGCCAGCAGTTTCCGAAAGGTAGCGGGGGCCCCAAACTCGAACACCGGGGAGCTGTTTTTT.

The V and J genes are TRBV29-1 and TRBJ2-7; D gene ambiguous. This CDR3 has 12 amino acids. Per the germline V gene, CDR1 is SQVTM and CDR2 is ANQGSEA. V was clipped by 6 bases and J by 2 bases, with 11 bases between them. CDR3 sequence (DNA): TGCAGCGTACCACTGTCCCCCTACGAGCAGTACTTC. Its protein is CSVPLSPYEQYF.

The chain recombines TRBV7-9 with TRBJ1-5; no clear D gene. Germline V CDR1 and CDR2: SEHNR, FQNEAQ (reference sequence). Trimming removed 5 bases from V and 9 bases from J, with 11 bases in between. The CDR3 is 12 residues long. The CDR3 DNA follows: TGTGCCAGCAGCGTCTACTCCGGGCCCCAGCATTTT. As protein: CASSVYSGPQHF.

This clone has more than one count but fewer than ten. The chain joins TRBV27 to TRBJ2-1, with TRBD1 matching over 10 bases. From germline, CDR1 is MNHEY and CDR2 SMNVEV (reference sequence). The J segment lost 8 bases and the V segment lost 5 bases, leaving 3 bases of the junction unmatched. This CDR3 has 13 amino acids. The CDR3 region is CASSPGQGHEQFF. DNA for the CDR3: TGTGCCAGCAGTCCGGGACAGGGGCATGAGCAGTTCTTC.

This clone was counted once. Its ends do not fully match the called genes, so a read error is possible. This chain links TRBV30 with TRBJ2-1, with D perhaps matching TRBD1 (6 bases). From germline, CDR1 is GTSNPN and CDR2 SVGIG (reference sequence). The CDR3 has 16 amino acids. Here the CDR3 DNA reads TGTGCCTGGGGTGTCTACAGGGCCTCTCCAATGGGAGAGCAGTTCTTC. As protein: CAWGVYRASPMGEQFF.

This clone showed up just a few times. V usage is TRBV27 and J usage is TRBJ2-7; 13 bases match TRBD2. The CDR3 sequence is 14 residues long. Trimming took 6 bases from V and 3 from J; bases not matched to a gene: 2. Germline CDR1 reads MNHEY; CDR2 reads SMNVEV (reference sequence). The CDR3 region is CASSWTSGSYEQYF. In DNA, the CDR3 is TGTGCCAGCAGCTGGACTAGCGGGAGCTACGAGCAGTACTTC.

This chain links TRBV27 with TRBJ1-1, with TRBD1 as a possible D gene (5 bases). V was shortened by 10 bases and J by 0 bases, with 12 bases between the two germline ends. The CDR3 has 13 residues. Germline CDR1 and CDR2: MNHEY and SMNVEV (reference sequence). The CDR3 nucleotides read TGTGCCACCCCGACAGAAATGAACACTGAAGCTTTCTTT. Translated: CATPTEMNTEAFF.

This clone was observed once. V is TRBV7-9 and J is TRBJ1-1, with D unresolved. Germline loops: CDR1 SEHNR, CDR2 FQNEAQ (reference sequence). This CDR3 contains 12 residues. V shed 6 bases and J shed 4 bases, with 9 bases lying between them. The CDR3 DNA reads TGTGCCAGCAGGATGGAGGGCACTGAAGCTTTCTTT. Its translation: CASRMEGTEAFF.

V gene TRBV11-3 combines with J gene TRBJ1-4; TRBD1 might be the D (6 bases). V lost 4 bases and J 0 bases, leaving 6 bases between the germline ends. The germline V gene has CDR1 SGHNT and CDR2 YENEEA. This CDR3 spans 14 amino acids. The CDR3 region has the DNA TGTGCCAGCAGCTCAGGGGCAACTAATGAAAAACTGTTTTTT. As protein: CASSSGATNEKLFF.

This chain connects TRBV27 to TRBJ2-7; D might be TRBD1 (6 bases). Germline V CDR1 and CDR2: MNHEY, SMNVEV (reference sequence). Trimming removed 5 bases at V and 2 bases at J, with 10 bases between. The CDR3 consists of 13 residues. The CDR3 loop is CASSLGQPYEQYF. The CDR3 DNA follows: TGTGCCAGCAGTCTCGGACAGCCCTACGAGCAGTACTTC.

Written as DNA, the CDR3 is TGTGCCAGCAGCCAAGTATGGGCGGGGAGGGGCGGCTACACCTTC. Translated, it gives CASSQVWAGRGGYTF. This sequence joins TRBV4-2 and TRBJ1-2, with D possibly being TRBD1 (5 bases). CDR3 length: 15 amino acids. Trimming took off 1 base at V and 8 bases at J, with 17 bases between the two ends. Germline values: CDR1 LGHNA, CDR2 YNFKEQ.

J is TRBJ1-5 and V is TRBV19; 7 nucleotides match TRBD1. Germline CDR1 and CDR2: LNHDA and SQIVND (reference sequence). The CDR3 sequence is 13 residues long. V shed 5 bases and J 9 bases; nucleotides not matched to a gene: 7. DNA for the CDR3: TGTGCCAGTAGTCCGACAGGGACTTGGCCCCAGCATTTT. Translation gives CASSPTGTWPQHF.

This chain connects TRBV6-5 to TRBJ1-1; 7 bases fit TRBD1. This CDR3 spans 14 amino acids. The germline gives CDR1 MNHEY, CDR2 SVGAGI. The trim removed 0 bases at V and 3 bases at J, leaving 1 base unmatched. This CDR3 is CASSYSQGDTEAFF. CDR3 in DNA: TGTGCCAGCAGTTACTCTCAGGGGGACACTGAAGCTTTCTTT.

The chain has TRBV7-2 and TRBJ1-1; weak D call: TRBD1 (5 bases). Germline V gene lookup returns CDR1 SGHTA and CDR2 FQGNSA. V shed 6 bases and J shed 0 bases, with 11 bases lying between them. The CDR3 is 14 amino acids. The CDR3 is CASRPTVMNTEAFF. The DNA of the CDR3 is TGTGCCAGCAGGCCGACAGTCATGAACACTGAAGCTTTCTTT.

CDR3 DNA: TGTGCCAGCAGCGCAGGGATTTACTATGGCTACACCTTC. This encodes CASSAGIYYGYTF. The V gene is TRBV28, the J gene TRBJ1-2; a possible D gene is TRBD1 (5 bases). CDR1 is MDHEN and CDR2 is SYDVKM in the germline V gene. Trimming stripped 6 bases from V and 3 bases from J, with 11 bases between. CDR3 size: 13 residues.

CDR3 sequence: CAISEPLRGRAEQYF. The CDR3 coding sequence is TGTGCCATCAGTGAGCCATTAAGGGGGAGGGCCGAGCAGTACTTC. The genes are TRBV10-3 and TRBJ2-7, with a possible D match to TRBD2 (7 bases). Looked up from germline, CDR1 is ENHRY and CDR2 is SYGVKD. The V end was cut by 2 bases, the J end by 6 bases, with 17 bases between. The CDR3 consists of 15 residues.